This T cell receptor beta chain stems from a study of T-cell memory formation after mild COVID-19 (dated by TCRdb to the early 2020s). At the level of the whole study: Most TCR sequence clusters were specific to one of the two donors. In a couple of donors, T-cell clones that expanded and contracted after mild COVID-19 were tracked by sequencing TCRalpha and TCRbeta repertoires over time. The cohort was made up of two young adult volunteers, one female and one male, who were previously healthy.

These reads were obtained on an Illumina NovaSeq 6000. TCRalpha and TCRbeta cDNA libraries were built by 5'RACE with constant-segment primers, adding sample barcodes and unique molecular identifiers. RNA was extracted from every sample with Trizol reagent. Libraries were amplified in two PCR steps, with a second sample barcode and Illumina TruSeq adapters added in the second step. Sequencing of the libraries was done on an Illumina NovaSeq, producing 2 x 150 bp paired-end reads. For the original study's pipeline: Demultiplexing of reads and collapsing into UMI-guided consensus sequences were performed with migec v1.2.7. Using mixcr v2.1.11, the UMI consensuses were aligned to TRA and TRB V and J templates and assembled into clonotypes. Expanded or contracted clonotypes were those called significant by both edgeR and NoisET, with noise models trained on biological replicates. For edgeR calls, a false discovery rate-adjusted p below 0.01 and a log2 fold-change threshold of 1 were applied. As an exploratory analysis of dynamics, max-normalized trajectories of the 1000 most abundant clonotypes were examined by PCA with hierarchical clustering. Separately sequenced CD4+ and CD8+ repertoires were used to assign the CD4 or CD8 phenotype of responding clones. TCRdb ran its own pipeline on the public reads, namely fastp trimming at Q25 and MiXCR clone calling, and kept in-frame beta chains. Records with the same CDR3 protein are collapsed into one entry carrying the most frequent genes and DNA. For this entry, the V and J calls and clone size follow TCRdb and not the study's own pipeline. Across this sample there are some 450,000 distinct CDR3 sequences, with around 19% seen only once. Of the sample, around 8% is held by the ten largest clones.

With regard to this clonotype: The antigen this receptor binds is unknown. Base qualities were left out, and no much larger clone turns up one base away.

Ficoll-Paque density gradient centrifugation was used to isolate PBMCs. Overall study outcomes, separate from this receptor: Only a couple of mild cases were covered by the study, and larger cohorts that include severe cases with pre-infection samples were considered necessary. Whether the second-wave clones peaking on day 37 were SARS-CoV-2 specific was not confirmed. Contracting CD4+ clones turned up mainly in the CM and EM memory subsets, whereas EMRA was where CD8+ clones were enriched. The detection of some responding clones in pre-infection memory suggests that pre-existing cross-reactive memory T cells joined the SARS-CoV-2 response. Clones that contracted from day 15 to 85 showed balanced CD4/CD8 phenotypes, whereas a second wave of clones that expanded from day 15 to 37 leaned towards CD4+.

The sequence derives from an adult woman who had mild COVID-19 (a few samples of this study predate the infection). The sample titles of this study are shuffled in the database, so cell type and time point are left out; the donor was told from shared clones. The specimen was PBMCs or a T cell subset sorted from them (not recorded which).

The DNA sequence is as follows: TGTGCCAGTAGTGGACTCGGGACGAGACAAGAGACCCAGTACTTC. Its protein is CASSGLGTRQETQYF. The chain employs TRBV19 and TRBJ2-5; the D region is possibly TRBD1 or TRBD2, each matching across 5 bases. The CDR3 runs 15 residues from the cysteine to the phenylalanine. The DNA shown is the 45-base CDR3, in frame from base 1. For CDR1 and CDR2, the germline V gene (reference sequence) lists LNHDA and SQIVND. The junction shows trimming of 5 bases on V and 2 bases on J, plus 15 bases between the germline ends.